This T cell receptor beta chain was retrieved from a study of cytomegalovirus exposure and HLA in healthy donors. On this clone itself: What it binds is unknown.

The study ran its PCR with 60 Vbeta and 13 Jbeta primers. Assay: immunoSEQ multiplex PCR; the TCRdb copy retains only in-frame clones and omits some. The table has some 150,000 clones, roughly two thirds seen once. Study-level findings and limits: A reported reduction in N-insertions relative to the roughly 640-donor mean was seen in an Asian-associated ancestry cluster in a later analysis. Many donors shared some public TCRs, even though most TCR sequences were rare. In a later analysis, V- and J-gene trimming of beta chains associated with a DCLRE1C missense variant, replicated independently.

The sequenced sample was PBMCs. The sequence was collected from a woman under 40 in good health and CMV-seronegative.

The CDR3 is CAWSASGVQPQHF. The CDR3 DNA is TGTGCCTGGAGCGCCTCGGGGGTTCAGCCCCAGCATTTT. This rearrangement joins TRBV30 to TRBJ1-5; tentatively, D is TRBD1 (5 bases). Germline CDR1 is GTSNPN and CDR2 is SVGIG (reference sequence). The germline V and J ends were trimmed by 3 bases and 6 bases, with 12 bases remaining between them. CDR3 size: 13 residues.